This T cell receptor beta chain was recovered during a study of blood T cell repertoires in COVID-19. Sequencing used immunoSEQ multiplex PCR; TCRdb keeps in-frame clones, though not all of them. In the table there are about 51,000 clones, about 88% of which are singletons. Trimming removed 3 bases from V and 8 bases from J, with 10 bases in between. Germline loops: CDR1 LNHDA, CDR2 SQIVND (reference sequence). The CDR3 runs 13 residues. This chain links TRBV19 with TRBJ1-4; possibly TRBD1 for D (6 bases). Sample: peripheral blood. This clonotype was sampled from a man aged 55-75 years with acute or convalescent COVID-19. The CDR3 here is CASSMQGNEKLFF. CDR3 DNA sequence: TGTGCCAGTAGTATGCAGGGGAACGAAAAACTGTTTTTT.